The clone carrying this T cell receptor beta chain was found once. The data are from a study of cytotoxic CD8 clonotypes in ibrutinib-treated CLL. Turning to the study itself: Across the patients, under 12 were relapsed/refractory, around 16 treatment-naive and 17 to 18 IGHV unmutated.

Here immunoSEQ multiplex PCR was the method, and the copy in TCRdb shows in-frame clones only, minus some. The sample includes roughly 130,000 clones, more than 85% of them seen just once. In germline, CDR1 is GTSNPN, CDR2 SVGIG (reference sequence). The CDR3 covers 15 residues. J lost 5 bases, V lost 1 base, and 4 bases had no gene match. The starting material was PBMCs, obtained after 12 months of ibrutinib treatment. The sequence was collected from a human donor with chronic lymphocytic leukemia. This chain uses TRBV30 with TRBJ2-5; 13 nucleotides line up with TRBD2. The CDR3 loop is CAWSGLAGGGETQYF. CDR3 DNA sequence: TGTGCCTGGAGTGGACTAGCGGGAGGCGGGGAGACCCAGTACTTC. Looking up the rest from reference TRBV30 and TRBJ2-5 gives the full variable domain: SQTIHQWPATLVQPVGSPLSLECTVEGTSNPNLYWYRQAAGRGLQLLFYSVGIGQISSEVPQNLSASRPQDRQFILSSKKLLLSDSGFYLCAWSGLAGGGETQYFGPGTRLLVL.